This is a list of T cell receptor beta chains from one sample in a study of shared clonotypes between healthy human individuals. The protocol was immunoSEQ multiplex PCR, while the TCRdb copy is restricted to in-frame clones and leaves out a portion. The data show over a million clones, around four fifths seen once. Sequencing was performed on memory CD4+ T cells sorted from blood. The receptors were sampled from a man aged 18 to 30 in good health. CDR3s include the opening cysteine and the closing phenylalanine or tryptophan. Fields, in order: J gene, V gene, CDR3 protein.

TRBJ1-2	TRBV5-6	CASSFFLRTGGVGYGYTF
TRBJ2-5	TRBV19	CASSTGQETQYF
TRBJ1-1	TRBV11-3	CASRDRDRVTEAFF
TRBJ2-4	TRBV19	CASSLTGGAAKNIQYF
TRBJ1-1	TRBV29-1	CGGGHTEAFF
TRBJ2-7	TRBV6-6	CASSSPQAHEQYF
TRBJ2-3	TRBV10-1	CASSEDIGSDTQYF
TRBJ2-2	TRBV7-2	CASSPPTGLGLFF
TRBJ2-2	TRBV12-5	CASGTGLQDTGELFF
TRBJ2-6	TRBV11-2	CASSLVYSGANVLTF
TRBJ2-2	TRBV7-8	CASSWRFPNTGELFF
TRBJ2-2	TRBV18	CASSPRQENTGELFF
TRBJ2-2	TRBV10-3	CATRPGQSTGELFF
TRBJ2-7	TRBV27	CASSSLGRMGQYF
TRBJ2-1	TRBV7-2	CASSPALAASSYNEQFF
TRBJ1-1	TRBV6-5	CASSPGQTNTEAFF
TRBJ2-7	TRBV5-4	CASRYGLASYEQYF
TRBJ1-5	TRBV6-1	CASNWVGERNQPQHF
TRBJ1-1	TRBV18	CASSPGTNTEAFF
TRBJ2-2	TRBV11-1	CASSLPTRSAGELFF
TRBJ1-1	TRBV20-1	CSAPLNTEAFF
TRBJ1-3	TRBV4-2	CASSRDGDKTGNTIYF
TRBJ1-6	TRBV7-8	CASSVRTGSSYNSPLHF
TRBJ1-5	TRBV7-9	CASSLGADFNNQPQHF
TRBJ2-3	TRBV5-4	CASSFGGFGTDTQYF
TRBJ2-2	TRBV19	CASKVAGVRNTGELFF
TRBJ1-2	TRBV6-4	CASSVGGDRYGYTF
TRBJ2-7	TRBV7-2	CASSSRLGGLGEQYF
TRBJ1-1	TRBV18	CASSPPLTENTEAFF
TRBJ1-1	TRBV6-5	CASQPLGRATEAFF
TRBJ1-1	TRBV5-1	CASSLATRQFTEAFF
TRBJ2-2	TRBV5-1	CASSRGGTYTGELFF
TRBJ1-5	TRBV30	CAWGKTGGYNQPQHF
TRBJ2-1	TRBV30	CAWSWREGIRNEQFF
TRBJ2-7	TRBV27	CASSLSPSLSSRQYF
TRBJ1-1	TRBV5-5	CASSWGTGGTNTEAFF